This TCR beta chain was sequenced for a study of shared clonotypes between healthy human individuals. Across the study: CD4 naive cells filled three plates per donor, CD4 memory three, CD8 naive two and CD8 memory one.

Profiled with immunoSEQ multiplex PCR; TCRdb holds only in-frame clones, not every one. Of a few million clones in the sample, 93% were seen once. In the naive CD8 group, cells lacked CD45RO and were positively selected for CCR7, so terminally differentiated effector memory CD45RA+ cells were left out. CDR1 MGHRA and CDR2 YSYEKL come from the germline V gene. V lost 2 bases to trimming and J lost 1 base; unmatched junction nucleotides: 8. The CDR3 extends over 18 amino acids. V is TRBV4-1 and J is TRBJ2-2, with 9 bases identical to TRBD1. The sequence was obtained from a young man in good health. Some clones in this sample may be carry-over from other donors' samples. Sequencing was performed on naive CD8+ T cells from PBMCs. CDR3 region: CASSQLSPGQGNTGELFF. Written as DNA, the CDR3 is TGCGCCAGCAGCCAACTTTCACCGGGACAGGGGAACACCGGGGAGCTGTTTTTT.